These 28 T cell receptor beta chains share one sample of origin, sequenced in a study of naive and memory T cell subsets. Points from the study as a whole: A few larger clonotypes appeared in naive repertoires, especially CD8, possibly memory cells re-expressing CD45RA.

For these TCRs, the target antigens are not known. The beta constant-region primer was an equimolar mix of two oligonucleotides covering TRBC1 and TRBC2. The ligated cDNA underwent four PCR rounds using SP2 and nested alpha and beta constant-region primers. TCRdb passed the UMI-ligation and nested PCR reads through MiXCR, listing each CDR3 protein once. Seen here are around 140,000 distinct CDR3 sequences, over 20% observed once, and the top ten hold 0.11%. The material sequenced was naive CD4+ T cells from blood. Receptors originate from a human donor in good health.

The chain couples TRBV4-2 to TRBJ2-1; possible D gene TRBD2, 6 bases. Trimming removed 3 bases from V and 3 bases from J, with 12 bases in between. Germline CDR1 LGHNA, CDR2 YNFKEQ. The CDR3 is 15 residues long. In DNA form, the CDR3 reads TGTGCCAGCAGCCATGGCCCGGGACTCTACAATGAGCAGTTCTTC. Translated, it gives CASSHGPGLYNEQFF.

This clonotype showed up many times. The chain is built from TRBV11-2 and TRBJ2-5; D not resolved. CDR1 and CDR2 from the germline V gene are SGHAT and FQNNGV. The CDR3 is 12 amino acids. V was pared by 5 bases and J by 4 bases, with 8 bases between. CDR3 residues: CASSLSLETQYF. Here the CDR3 DNA reads TGTGCCAGCAGCCTCTCATTAGAGACCCAGTACTTC.

This clonotype has more than one count but fewer than ten. The chain is built from TRBV29-1 and TRBJ2-7; 7 bases match TRBD1. With 0 bases clipped from V and 6 bases from J, the junction kept 8 bases outside the gene matches. Germline loops: CDR1 SQVTM, CDR2 ANQGSEA. This CDR3 is built from 14 residues. The CDR3 sequence is CSVEDRQGRFEQYF. In DNA, the CDR3 is TGCAGCGTTGAAGATCGACAGGGAAGATTCGAGCAGTACTTC.

This clonotype was observed once. This could be a read error, since a much larger clone is one nucleotide away. The rearrangement links TRBV6-5 to TRBJ2-7; 8 bases map to TRBD1. Germline assignment: CDR1 MNHEY and CDR2 SVGAGI. The V segment lost 6 bases and the J segment 0 bases; nucleotides outside the gene matches: 4. CDR3 length equals 14 residues. The DNA of the CDR3 is TGTGCCAGCAGCTGGACAGGGAGCTCCTACGAGCAGTACTTC. Its translation: CASSWTGSSYEQYF.

There are a few counts of this clonotype. The V call is TRBV19, the J call TRBJ2-3; D gene uncertain. CDR3 length: 13 residues. V was shortened by 6 bases and J by 4 bases, with 11 bases between the two germline ends. Germline lookup yields CDR1 LNHDA and CDR2 SQIVND (reference sequence). The CDR3 loop reads CASRGISADTQYF. The CDR3 DNA reads TGTGCCAGTAGGGGGATCTCCGCAGATACGCAGTATTTT.

CDR3 amino acids: CAISESSGVFQETQYF. CDR3 DNA sequence: TGTGCCATCAGTGAGTCTAGCGGCGTCTTCCAAGAGACCCAGTACTTC. J is TRBJ2-5 and V is TRBV10-3; tentatively, D is TRBD2 (6 bases). Trimming shortened V by 0 bases and J by 1 base, and 12 bases separated the two germline ends. This CDR3 has 16 amino acids. Germline V gene lookup returns CDR1 ENHRY and CDR2 SYGVKD.

V is TRBV7-6 and J is TRBJ1-3, with D perhaps TRBD1 (6 bases). Germline V gives CDR1 SGHVS, CDR2 FNYEAQ. This CDR3 region has 15 residues. V shed 6 bases and J shed 7 bases, with 19 bases lying between them. CDR3 coding DNA: TGTGCCAGCAGTTTCCGCCCAGGGGAAGGGAACACCATATATTTT. Amino acid sequence: CASSFRPGEGNTIYF.

The table lists this clonotype with a few counts. The rearrangement joins TRBV7-3 to TRBJ2-5; 7 bases agree with TRBD1. The CDR3 is made up of 14 amino acids. The V gene's germline CDR1 is SGHTA and CDR2 FQGTGA. With 2 bases clipped from V and 5 bases from J, the junction kept 5 bases outside the gene matches. The CDR3 region has the DNA TGTGCCAGCAGCTTATACGGGACAGCGGAGACCCAGTACTTC. This codes for CASSLYGTAETQYF.

V and J are TRBV20-1 and TRBJ2-7; D gene uncertain. Germline assignment: CDR1 DFQATT and CDR2 SNEGSKA (reference sequence). The CDR3 length is 17 residues. The V and J ends lost 0 bases and 5 bases respectively, with 23 bases between them. CDR3 sequence reads: CSARDFGWPPGLDEQYF. The CDR3 nucleotides read TGCAGTGCTAGAGATTTTGGGTGGCCACCGGGTTTGGACGAGCAGTACTTC.

The chain has TRBV29-1 and TRBJ1-3; D might be TRBD1 (6 bases). V was trimmed by 6 bases and J by 4 bases, leaving 13 bases between them. The CDR3 is made up of 13 amino acids. Germline CDR1 SQVTM, CDR2 ANQGSEA. The CDR3 region is CSVARGDGNTIYF. In nucleotides, the CDR3 is TGCAGCGTCGCCAGGGGTGACGGAAACACCATATATTTT. The whole variable domain, filled in from reference TRBV29-1 and TRBJ1-3, reads SAVISQKPSRDICQRGTSLTIQCQVDSQVTMMFWYRQQPGQSLTLIATANQGSEATYESGFVIDKFPISRPNLTFSTLTVSNMSPEDSSIYLCSVARGDGNTIYFGEGSWLTVV.

This clonotype was counted only a few times. The chain employs TRBV18 and TRBJ2-6; the match to TRBD1 covers 12 bases. The CDR3 loop spans 20 amino acids. Per germline, CDR1 KGHSH and CDR2 LQKENI. The J segment lost 4 bases and the V segment lost 6 bases, leaving 16 bases of the junction unmatched. The CDR3 protein is CASSHFGTGGERGGANVLTF. In nucleotides, the CDR3 is TGTGCCAGCTCCCACTTTGGGACAGGGGGCGAAAGAGGAGGGGCCAACGTCCTGACTTTC.

The chain is built from TRBV12-3 or TRBV12-4 and TRBJ2-1, with 9 bases that match TRBD2. The CDR3 contains 14 residues. Trimming cost V 3 bases and J 8 bases; bases outside gene matches: 5. The CDR3 spells CASSFAGGPDEQFF. The DNA for the CDR3 is TGTGCCAGCAGTTTTGCGGGAGGGCCGGATGAGCAGTTCTTC.

The V gene is TRBV6-5, the J gene TRBJ2-1; the match to TRBD2 covers 8 bases. The CDR3 contains 15 residues. V shed 5 bases and J 5 bases; nucleotides not matched to a gene: 8. Germline V gene data show CDR1 as MNHEY and CDR2 as SVGAGI. The CDR3: CASSPRGGSNNEQFF. The CDR3 coding sequence is TGTGCCAGCAGTCCACGGGGGGGCAGTAACAATGAGCAGTTCTTC.

Comments on this clonotype: A clone one base away is much larger, so this may be a read error. The chain combines TRBV16 with TRBJ2-7, with D possibly being TRBD1 (6 bases). Gene TRBJ2-1 matches the end of the DNA better, so the J call may be wrong. The CDR3 spans 14 residues. The germline CDR1 and CDR2 sequences are KGHSY and FQNENV. The CDR3, as DNA: TGTGCCAGCAGCCTGACAGGTCTCTCCTACGAGCAGTTCTTC. Amino acid sequence: CASSLTGLSYEQFF.

The chain is built from TRBV3-1 and TRBJ1-1; 10 bases are shared with TRBD1. Trimming removed 6 bases from V and 6 bases from J; junction bases left unmatched: 4. This CDR3 contains 13 residues. Germline loops: CDR1 LGHDT, CDR2 YNNKEL (reference sequence). CDR3 sequence (DNA): TGTGCCAGCAGACGGGGGACAGGGGCTGAAGCTTTCTTT. The encoded protein is CASRRGTGAEAFF. Full variable domain (outside the CDR3, taken from reference TRBV3-1 and TRBJ1-1): DTAVSQTPKYLVTQMGNDKSIKCEQNLGHDTMYWYKQDSKKFLKIMFSYNNKELIINETVPNRFSPKSPDKAHLNLHINSLELGDSAVYFCASRRGTGAEAFFGQGTRLTVV.

This clonotype was detected ten times or more. The chain links TRBV20-1 to TRBJ2-7; no definite D call. V was pared by 6 bases and J by 6 bases, with 12 bases between. The CDR3 spans 11 residues. The germline V gene encodes CDR1 DFQATT and CDR2 SNEGSKA (reference sequence). The CDR3 DNA reads TGCAGTGCCGCAATTGTGGGCGAGCAGTACTTC. Its protein product is CSAAIVGEQYF.

Ten or more counts support this clonotype. This chain connects TRBV7-9 to TRBJ2-2; possibly TRBD1 for D (6 bases). Germline V CDR1 and CDR2: SEHNR, FQNEAQ (reference sequence). The CDR3 is made up of 15 amino acids. The V end lost 0 bases, the J end lost 1 base, and 6 bases lay between the germline ends. The CDR3 is CASSLADRNTGELFF. For the CDR3, the DNA is TGTGCCAGCAGCTTAGCGGACAGGAACACCGGGGAGCTGTTTTTT.

The CDR3, as DNA: TGTGCCAGCAGTAAACATTTGGGACAGACCTTGGGGGAGCAGTACTTC. Translation gives CASSKHLGQTLGEQYF. The gene calls are TRBV6-1 and TRBJ2-7; 7 bases fit TRBD1. The CDR3 loop spans 16 amino acids. Germline V gives CDR1 MNHNS, CDR2 SASEGT. V lost 5 bases, J lost 7 bases, and 17 bases stayed unmatched.

This clonotype is a singleton in its sample. The genes are TRBV27 and TRBJ1-6, with D tentatively TRBD1 (6 bases). V lost 7 bases and J lost 9, with 22 bases in between. The CDR3 extends over 16 amino acids. Germline lookup yields CDR1 MNHEY and CDR2 SMNVEV (reference sequence). DNA of the CDR3: TGTGCCAGCACCTTAGGCCGGGGGGCGCAGTCTTCACCCCTCCACTTT. Translated: CASTLGRGAQSSPLHF.

This clonotype was seen a handful of times. V and J are TRBV6-5 and TRBJ2-7, with TRBD2 matching over 8 bases. Germline V gene data show CDR1 as MNHEY and CDR2 as SVGAGI. The CDR3 spans 15 residues. V lost 5 bases and J lost 3; bases outside the gene matches: 9. The CDR3 here is CASSRKAGAIYEQYF. The CDR3 DNA reads TGTGCCAGCAGTCGGAAAGCGGGAGCCATCTACGAGCAGTACTTC.

This chain joins TRBV20-1 and TRBJ2-5; 9 bases align to TRBD1. The germline gives CDR1 DFQATT, CDR2 SNEGSKA (reference sequence). The CDR3 is 14 residues long. Losses at the gene ends were 7 bases for V and 2 bases for J; bases not matched to a gene: 8. CDR3 amino acids: CSEGTGIEQETQYF. The CDR3 DNA reads as TGCAGTGAAGGGACAGGGATAGAACAAGAGACCCAGTACTTC.

The gene calls are TRBV7-2 and TRBJ2-5; 7 bases match TRBD2. This CDR3 contains 18 residues. Trimming cost V 1 base and J 0 bases; bases outside gene matches: 11. Germline assignment: CDR1 SGHTA and CDR2 FQGNSA. The CDR3 region has the DNA TGTGCCAGCAGCTTAGGATTCGGGGCGGGGGAGAACCAAGAGACCCAGTACTTC. It translates to CASSLGFGAGENQETQYF.

The table lists this clonotype with a count of one. V usage is TRBV12-5 and J usage is TRBJ1-4, with TRBD1 matching 9 bases. With 7 bases clipped from V and 1 base from J, the junction kept 4 bases outside the gene matches. This CDR3 is built from 15 residues. Germline loops: CDR1 LGHNT, CDR2 FRNRAP. The CDR3 sequence: CASAQGALTNEKLFF. CDR3 DNA: TGTGCTAGTGCACAGGGGGCTCTAACTAATGAAAAACTGTTTTTT. The full variable domain, its missing parts supplied by reference TRBV12-5 and TRBJ1-4, is DARVTQTPRHKVTEMGQEVTMRCQPILGHNTVFWYRQTMMQGLELLAYFRNRAPLDDSGMPKDRFSAEMPDATLATLKIQPSEPRDSAVYFCASAQGALTNEKLFFGSGTQLSVL.

The chain couples TRBV3-1 to TRBJ2-2, with D perhaps being TRBD1 or TRBD2 (5 bases each). The CDR3 sequence is 16 residues long. V lost 7 bases and J lost 2, with 17 bases in between. The V gene's germline CDR1 is LGHDT and CDR2 YNNKEL (reference sequence). CDR3: CASTPKGRANTGELFF. CDR3 bases: TGTGCCAGCACCCCAAAGGGGCGGGCAAACACCGGGGAGCTGTTTTTT.

This clonotype was seen more than once but under ten times. This chain connects TRBV9 to TRBJ2-7; weak D call: TRBD2 (6 bases). V gave up 0 bases and J gave up 2 bases, with 9 bases separating them. This CDR3 contains 14 residues. CDR1 is SGDLS and CDR2 is YYNGEE in the germline V gene. The CDR3 region has the DNA TGTGCCAGCAGCGTAGGTAGCGGACCCTACGAGCAGTACTTC. Protein sequence: CASSVGSGPYEQYF.

J is TRBJ2-1 and V is TRBV5-5; D is unresolved. The CDR3 length is 14 residues. Trimming took off 3 bases at V and 6 bases at J, with 13 bases between the two ends. Germline V gives CDR1 SGHKS, CDR2 YYEKEE (reference sequence). The CDR3 nucleotides are TGTGCCAGCAGCTCGACCCTGGGTCGCAATGAGCAGTTCTTC. This sequence encodes CASSSTLGRNEQFF.

Worth noting for this clonotype: At one boundary the junction diverges from the germline segment, which might be a read error. This CDR3 reads CASSYSRPSGELF. The CDR3 DNA follows: TGTGCCAGCAGTTACTCAAGACCGAGTGGTGAGCTCTTC. The chain has TRBV6-2 or TRBV6-3 and TRBJ2-1; D is uncertain. The CDR3 extends over 13 amino acids. Germline V gives CDR1 MNHEY, CDR2 SVGEGT.

V and J are TRBV6-5 and TRBJ2-1; TRBD2 agrees at 13 bases. J was trimmed by 0 bases and V by 2 bases; bases with no gene match: 4. Germline lookup yields CDR1 MNHEY and CDR2 SVGAGI. The CDR3 covers 18 residues. CDR3 DNA sequence: TGTGCCAGCAGTTACGAGGGACTAGCGGGGAGCTCCTACAATGAGCAGTTCTTC. Amino acid sequence: CASSYEGLAGSSYNEQFF.